These 29 T cell receptor beta chains share one sample of origin, sequenced in a study of CD8 T cells in Susac syndrome. With random hexamers, about 0.45 to 1 ug RNA was reverse transcribed. TCRdb passed the immunoSEQ multiplex PCR reads through MiXCR, listing each CDR3 protein once. The data contain some 140,000 distinct CDR3 sequences, roughly 76% of them singletons. Material: CD8+ T cells from PBMCs. Receptors were obtained from a human donor with multiple sclerosis.

This clonotype has a single count. The rearrangement uses TRBV27 and TRBJ2-7; 11 bases agree with TRBD1. Germline V lookup: CDR1 MNHEY, CDR2 SMNVEV (reference sequence). The V gene end was trimmed by 5 bases and the J gene end by 6 bases; junction bases not matched to a gene: 3. The CDR3 has 13 amino acids. CDR3 nucleotides: TGTGCCAGCAGTGGACAGGGGGCAAGCGAGCAGTACTTC. Its protein product is CASSGQGASEQYF.

This clonotype was counted only a few times. The V gene is TRBV6-5, the J gene TRBJ2-1; D gene unclear. The CDR3 has 11 residues. Germline CDR1 and CDR2: MNHEY and SVGAGI. Trimming removed 2 bases from V and 8 bases from J, with 4 bases in between. The CDR3 loop is CASSYVDEQFF. The CDR3 coding sequence is TGTGCCAGCAGTTACGTTGATGAGCAGTTCTTC.

The chain has TRBV7-2 and TRBJ2-3; 9 nucleotides agree with TRBD2. Germline CDR1 is SGHTA and CDR2 is FQGNSA. This CDR3 has 18 residues. Trimming took 1 base from V and 6 from J; bases not matched to a gene: 14. CDR3 DNA sequence: TGTGCCAGCAGCTTAGGAATTGGTGCTAGCGGGGTATTGGATACGCAGTATTTT. Amino acids: CASSLGIGASGVLDTQYF.

V usage is TRBV4-2 and J usage is TRBJ1-1; TRBD1 is a possible D gene (6 bases). The germline gives CDR1 LGHNA, CDR2 YNFKEQ. V dropped 1 base and J dropped 10 bases, with 13 bases sitting between them. The CDR3 covers 13 residues. The CDR3 protein is CASSQGRGGRAFF. As DNA, the CDR3 is TGTGCCAGCAGCCAAGGGAGGGGGGGGCGAGCTTTCTTT.

The rearrangement links TRBV7-2 to TRBJ2-1; D possibly corresponds to TRBD2 (6 bases). The ends were cut back, 3 bases at V and 8 bases at J, with 17 bases in the middle. The germline V gene encodes CDR1 SGHTA and CDR2 FQGNSA. CDR3 length: 15 amino acids. The CDR3 DNA reads TGTGCCAGCAGCTTTAGGCGGGGAGGTCGGTATGAGCAGTTCTTC. Translated: CASSFRRGGRYEQFF.

This rearrangement joins TRBV2 to TRBJ1-2, with TRBD1 as a possible D gene (5 bases). This CDR3 comprises 15 residues. From germline, CDR1 is SNHLY and CDR2 FYNNEI. The V and J ends lost 5 bases and 3 bases respectively, with 16 bases between them. The CDR3 coding sequence is TGTGCCAGCAGTCCCCCCGGGGGGGGTGACTATGGCTACACCTTC. It yields the protein CASSPPGGGDYGYTF. Full variable domain (remainder filled in from reference TRBV2 and TRBJ1-2): EPEVTQTPSHQVTQMGQEVILRCVPISNHLYFYWYRQILGQKVEFLVSFYNNEISEKSEIFDDQFSVERPDGSNFTLKIRSTKLEDSAMYFCASSPPGGGDYGYTFGSGTRLTVV.

The chain couples TRBV7-9 to TRBJ2-1; D remains unclear. CDR3 length: 15 amino acids. V was trimmed by 1 base and J by 5 bases, leaving 12 bases between them. CDR1 is SEHNR and CDR2 is FQNEAQ in the germline V gene (reference sequence). In nucleotides, the CDR3 is TGTGCCAGCAGCTTAGGGGAAGCTCGCCACAATGAGCAGTTCTTC. It is translated as CASSLGEARHNEQFF.

V is TRBV27 and J is TRBJ2-2, with 15 bases lining up with TRBD2. Losses at the gene ends were 8 bases for V and 7 bases for J; bases not matched to a gene: 5. Germline V CDR1 and CDR2: MNHEY, SMNVEV (reference sequence). The CDR3 totals 15 residues. The CDR3 sequence: CASPGLAGGGGELFF. Written as DNA, the CDR3 is TGTGCCAGCCCTGGACTAGCGGGAGGGGGCGGGGAGCTGTTTTTT.

This clonotype showed up just a few times. The V call is TRBV19, the J call TRBJ1-4, with D possibly matching TRBD1 (5 bases). V lost 4 bases and J 7 bases, leaving 16 bases between the germline ends. Germline assignment: CDR1 LNHDA and CDR2 SQIVND (reference sequence). The CDR3 extends over 15 amino acids. The CDR3 DNA is TGTGCCAGTAGTACCCGTCGACAGTTACGTGAAAAACTGTTTTTT. Translation gives CASSTRRQLREKLFF. Using reference TRBV19 and TRBJ1-4 for the parts outside the CDR3, the full variable domain is DGGITQSPKYLFRKEGQNVTLSCEQNLNHDAMYWYRQDPGQGLRLIYYSQIVNDFQKGDIAEGYSVSREKKESFPLTVTSAQKNPTAFYLCASSTRRQLREKLFFGSGTQLSVL.

V is TRBV11-2 and J is TRBJ2-7, with D possibly matching TRBD1 (6 bases). V lost 1 base and J lost 3, with 10 bases in between. The CDR3 spans 14 residues. Germline loops: CDR1 SGHAT, CDR2 FQNNGV. The CDR3 here is CASSLGTARYEQYV. In DNA form, the CDR3 reads TGTGCCAGCAGCTTAGGGACAGCCCGCTACGAGCAGTACGTC.

V usage is TRBV5-5 and J usage is TRBJ1-4; 7 positions agree with TRBD1. V lost 4 bases to trimming and J lost 4 bases; unmatched junction nucleotides: 4. The CDR3 is made up of 14 amino acids. The germline gives CDR1 SGHKS, CDR2 YYEKEE (reference sequence). CDR3 nucleotides: TGTGCCAGCAGCCAGGGACAGATTAATGAAAAACTGTTTTTT. Encoded protein: CASSQGQINEKLFF.

This chain links TRBV30 with TRBJ1-2; the D is unclear. Germline assignment: CDR1 GTSNPN and CDR2 SVGIG (reference sequence). V gave up 2 bases and J gave up 4 bases, with 17 bases separating them. The CDR3 is made up of 15 amino acids. The CDR3 region has the DNA TGTGCCTGGAGTTGGGAGCCGGGAAAGTCCTATGGCTACACCTTC. This codes for CAWSWEPGKSYGYTF.

This chain uses TRBV28 with TRBJ2-7; perhaps TRBD1 as D (6 bases). Trimming took 3 bases from V and 0 from J, leaving 6 bases between them. This CDR3 region has 13 residues. From germline, CDR1 is MDHEN and CDR2 SYDVKM. The CDR3 region has the DNA TGTGCCAGCAGTTTGACAGGCTCCTACGAGCAGTACTTC. It encodes CASSLTGSYEQYF.

The chain links TRBV7-2 to TRBJ2-7; D unclear. V dropped 4 bases and J dropped 3 bases, with 7 bases sitting between them. The CDR3 spans 12 residues. Germline V gene data show CDR1 as SGHTA and CDR2 as FQGNSA. This CDR3 is CASSSNYYEQYF. CDR3 nucleotide sequence: TGTGCCAGCAGCTCCAATTACTACGAGCAGTACTTC.

This clonotype was seen only once. The rearrangement uses TRBV7-8 and TRBJ1-2, with 7 positions matching TRBD1. The V gene's germline CDR1 is SGHVS and CDR2 FQNEAQ. V lost 1 base, J lost 4 bases, and 6 bases stayed unmatched. CDR3 size: 15 residues. The DNA for the CDR3 is TGTGCCAGCAGCTTAGGGACAGGAGACAGCTATGGCTACACCTTC. This encodes CASSLGTGDSYGYTF.

This chain uses TRBV2 with TRBJ2-2; 8 positions agree with TRBD1. The CDR3 runs to 14 residues. Germline CDR1 is SNHLY and CDR2 is FYNNEI. After removal of 8 bases from V and 5 bases from J, the junction contained 7 bases not matched to a gene. The CDR3 DNA follows: TGTGCCAGCCATAGGGGACAGGAGACCGGGGAGCTGTTTTTT. Its translation: CASHRGQETGELFF.

This sequence joins TRBV20-1 and TRBJ2-7; 15 bases match TRBD2. With V trimmed by 1 base and J by 3 bases, 7 bases remained unmatched. The CDR3 is 17 residues long. Germline loops: CDR1 DFQATT, CDR2 SNEGSKA (reference sequence). CDR3 DNA: TGCAGTGCTAGAGGGACTAGCGGGGGGGCCTTGGTCTACGAGCAGTACTTC. As protein: CSARGTSGGALVYEQYF.

The J gene is TRBJ1-1, the V gene TRBV2; D might be TRBD1 (6 bases). The CDR3 has 18 residues. The germline gives CDR1 SNHLY, CDR2 FYNNEI. V lost 0 bases and J lost 4, with 21 bases in between. The CDR3 coding sequence is TGTGCCAGCAGTGAAGCGCTTCGGGGGGCCTCTCGAGGCACTGAAGCTTTCTTT. This gives the protein CASSEALRGASRGTEAFF.

V gene TRBV20-1 combines with J gene TRBJ1-1; D gene ambiguous. The CDR3 has 13 residues. V was cut by 5 bases and J by 0 bases, with 10 bases left in between. The germline CDR1 and CDR2 sequences are DFQATT and SNEGSKA (reference sequence). The CDR3 spells CSAGDYLNTEAFF. CDR3 DNA: TGCAGTGCTGGGGATTATCTGAACACTGAAGCTTTCTTT.

The CDR3 loop is CAWSEDEVTEAFF. DNA of the CDR3: TGTGCCTGGAGCGAGGACGAAGTTACTGAAGCTTTCTTT. The V call is TRBV30, the J call TRBJ1-1; D is undetermined. The ends were cut back, 3 bases at V and 5 bases at J, with 13 bases in the middle. The CDR3 consists of 13 residues. CDR1 is GTSNPN and CDR2 is SVGIG in the germline V gene (reference sequence).

The rearrangement joins TRBV18 to TRBJ2-7; D possibly corresponds to TRBD2 (6 bases). Germline CDR1 is KGHSH and CDR2 is LQKENI. V was cut by 5 bases and J by 5 bases, with 16 bases left in between. The CDR3 contains 14 residues. CDR3 sequence (DNA): TGTGCCAGCTCATCCGAAGGGAGGTACAACGAGCAGTACTTC. Encoded protein: CASSSEGRYNEQYF.

A single count supports this clonotype. This chain links TRBV19 with TRBJ1-5; D gene unclear. The CDR3 is 14 residues long. The germline CDR1 and CDR2 sequences are LNHDA and SQIVND (reference sequence). V dropped 1 base and J dropped 1 base, with 5 bases sitting between them. In DNA, the CDR3 is TGTGCCAGTAGTATAGCCTCGAGCAATCAGCCCCAGCATTTT. Translated: CASSIASSNQPQHF. Complete variable domain (other parts from reference TRBV19 and TRBJ1-5): DGGITQSPKYLFRKEGQNVTLSCEQNLNHDAMYWYRQDPGQGLRLIYYSQIVNDFQKGDIAEGYSVSREKKESFPLTVTSAQKNPTAFYLCASSIASSNQPQHFGDGTRLSIL.

The rearrangement links TRBV7-9 to TRBJ1-1, with no clear D. CDR1 and CDR2 (germline): SEHNR, FQNEAQ (reference sequence). V was pared by 2 bases and J by 8 bases, with 3 bases between. The CDR3 length is 10 residues. The CDR3 reads CASSLTEAFF. The CDR3 DNA is TGTGCCAGCAGCTTAACAGAAGCTTTCTTT.

The CDR3 region has the DNA TGTGCCAGCAGCGGGGGACAGGCGAGCAATCAGCCCCAGCATTTT. It codes for CASSGGQASNQPQHF. The V and J genes are TRBV9 and TRBJ1-5, with 8 positions matching TRBD1. CDR3 length: 15 residues. CDR1 is SGDLS and CDR2 is YYNGEE in the germline V gene. Trimming at V came to 3 bases and at J to 1 base, leaving 3 bases not matched to a gene. Based on the CDR3 plus reference TRBV9 and TRBJ1-5, the full variable domain is DSGVTQTPKHLITATGQRVTLRCSPRSGDLSVYWYQQSLDQGLQFLIQYYNGEERAKGNILERFSAQQFPDLHSELNLSSLELGDSALYFCASSGGQASNQPQHFGDGTRLSIL.

The CDR3 DNA follows: TGCGCCAGCAGCCAAGCCCCCGCGAGCTCCTACAATGAGCAGTTCTTC. Its translation: CASSQAPASSYNEQFF. The chain couples TRBV4-1 to TRBJ2-1; D gene ambiguous. The CDR3 runs to 16 residues. V lost 1 base and J 0 bases, leaving 10 bases between the germline ends. The germline V gene has CDR1 MGHRA and CDR2 YSYEKL.

As for this clonotype: At one end the junction does not follow the germline gene, possibly because of a read error. The V and J genes are TRBV3-1 and TRBJ1-2; D is unclear. Germline-derived CDR1 and CDR2 are LGHDT and YNNKEL (reference sequence). The CDR3 consists of 11 residues. The CDR3 sequence is CASSFPGSLAF. The CDR3 DNA is TGTGCCAGCAGCTTCCCTGGGTCATTAGCCTTC.

In its sample, this clonotype was seen a few times. The genes are TRBV7-3 and TRBJ2-7; no definite D call. Trimming cost V 3 bases and J 3 bases, with 9 bases left between them. The germline gives CDR1 SGHTA, CDR2 FQGTGA. The CDR3 covers 13 residues. The CDR3 region has the DNA TGTGCCAGCAGCTTCTCTAGGGACTACGAGCAGTACTTC. Protein product: CASSFSRDYEQYF.

The V gene is TRBV5-1, the J gene TRBJ2-1; D unclear. The CDR3 extends over 13 amino acids. CDR1 is SGHRS, CDR2 YFSETQ, per germline. Trimming took 2 bases from V and 5 from J, leaving 8 bases between them. In nucleotides, the CDR3 is TGCGCCAGCAGCTTTAACCCCGACAATGAGCAGTTCTTC. Translation gives CASSFNPDNEQFF. The variable domain in full, completed from reference TRBV5-1 and TRBJ2-1, reads KAGVTQTPRYLIKTRGQQVTLSCSPISGHRSVSWYQQTPGQGLQFLFEYFSETQRNKGNFPGRFSGRQFSNSRSEMNVSTLELGDSALYLCASSFNPDNEQFFGPGTRLTVL.

The genes are TRBV12-3 or TRBV12-4 and TRBJ1-1; 7 bases align to TRBD1. Losses at the gene ends were 3 bases for V and 9 bases for J; bases not matched to a gene: 7. The CDR3 runs 13 residues. This chain's CDR3 is CASSFPQGVQAFF. Written as DNA, the CDR3 is TGTGCCAGCAGTTTCCCCCAGGGGGTGCAAGCTTTCTTT.